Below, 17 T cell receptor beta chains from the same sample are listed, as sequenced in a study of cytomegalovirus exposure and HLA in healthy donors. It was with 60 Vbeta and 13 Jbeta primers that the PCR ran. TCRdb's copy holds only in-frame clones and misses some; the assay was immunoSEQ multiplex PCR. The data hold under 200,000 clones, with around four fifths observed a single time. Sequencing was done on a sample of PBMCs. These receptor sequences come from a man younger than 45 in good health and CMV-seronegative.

CDR3 residues: CASSSGGFTDTQYF. DNA for the CDR3: TGTGCCAGCAGTAGCGGGGGGTTCACAGATACGCAGTATTTT. The chain links TRBV28 to TRBJ2-3; 9 positions match TRBD2. CDR3 length: 14 amino acids. The trim removed 5 bases at V and 2 bases at J, leaving 2 bases unmatched. The germline V gene has CDR1 MDHEN and CDR2 SYDVKM.

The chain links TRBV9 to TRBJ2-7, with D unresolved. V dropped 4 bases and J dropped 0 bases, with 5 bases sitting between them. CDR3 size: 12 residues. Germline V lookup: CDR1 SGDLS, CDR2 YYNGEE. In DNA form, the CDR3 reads TGTGCCAGCAGCTCGAGCTCCTACGAGCAGTACTTC. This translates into CASSSSSYEQYF.

CDR3: CASSQDQTVYEQYF. As DNA, the CDR3 is TGTGCCAGCAGCCAAGATCAGACTGTTTACGAGCAGTACTTC. The chain combines TRBV4-2 with TRBJ2-7; D gene uncertain. The CDR3 is made up of 14 amino acids. V was shortened by 0 bases and J by 4 bases, with 10 bases between the two germline ends. Germline V gene lookup returns CDR1 LGHNA and CDR2 YNFKEQ.

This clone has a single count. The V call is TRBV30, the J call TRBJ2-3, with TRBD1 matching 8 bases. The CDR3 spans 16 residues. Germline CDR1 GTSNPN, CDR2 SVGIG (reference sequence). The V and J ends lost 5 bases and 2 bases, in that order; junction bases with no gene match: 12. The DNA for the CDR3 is TGTGCCTGGGGTCCGGGACAGGACCTTTACACAGATACGCAGTATTTT. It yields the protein CAWGPGQDLYTDTQYF.

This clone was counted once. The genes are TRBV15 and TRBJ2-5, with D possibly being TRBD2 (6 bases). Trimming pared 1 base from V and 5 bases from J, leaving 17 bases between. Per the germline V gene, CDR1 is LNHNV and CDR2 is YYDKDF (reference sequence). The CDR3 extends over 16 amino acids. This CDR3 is CATSRGGGAYQETQYF. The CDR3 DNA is TGTGCCACCAGCAGAGGGGGCGGGGCCTATCAGGAGACCCAGTACTTC.

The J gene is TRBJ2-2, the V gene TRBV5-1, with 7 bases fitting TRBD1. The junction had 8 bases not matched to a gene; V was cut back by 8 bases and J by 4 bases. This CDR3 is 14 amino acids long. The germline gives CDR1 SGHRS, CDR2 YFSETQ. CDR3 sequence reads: CASGMGQLTGELFF. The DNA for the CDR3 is TGCGCCAGTGGGATGGGACAGCTCACCGGGGAGCTGTTTTTT.

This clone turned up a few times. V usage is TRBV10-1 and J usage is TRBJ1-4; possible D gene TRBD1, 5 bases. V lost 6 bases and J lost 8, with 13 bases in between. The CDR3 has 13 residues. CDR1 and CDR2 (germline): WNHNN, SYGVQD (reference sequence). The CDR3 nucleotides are TGCGCCAGCAGCGAAAGGGGTCAAGAAAAACTGTTTTTT. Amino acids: CASSERGQEKLFF.

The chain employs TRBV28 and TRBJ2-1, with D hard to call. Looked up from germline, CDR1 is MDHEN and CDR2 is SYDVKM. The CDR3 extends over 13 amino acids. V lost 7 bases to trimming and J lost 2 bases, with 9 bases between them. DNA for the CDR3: TGTGCCAGCACAGTCCAGACCTACAATGAGCAGTTCTTC. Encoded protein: CASTVQTYNEQFF.

CDR3 region: CASRGGPEAFF. CDR3 nucleotide sequence: TGTGCCAGCAGAGGGGGACCTGAAGCTTTCTTT. The gene calls are TRBV2 and TRBJ1-1, with D maybe TRBD1 (6 bases). Looked up from germline, CDR1 is SNHLY and CDR2 is FYNNEI. CDR3 length: 11 residues. V shed 6 bases and J shed 6 bases, with 8 bases lying between them.

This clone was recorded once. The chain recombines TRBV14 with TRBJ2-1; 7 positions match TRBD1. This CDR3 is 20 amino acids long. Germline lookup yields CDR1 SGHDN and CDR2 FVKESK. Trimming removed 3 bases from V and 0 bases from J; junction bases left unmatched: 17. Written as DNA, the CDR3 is TGTGCCAGCAGCCAGAAAGGGAGCCAGGGGGTCATCAGCTCCTACAATGAGCAGTTCTTC. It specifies CASSQKGSQGVISSYNEQFF.

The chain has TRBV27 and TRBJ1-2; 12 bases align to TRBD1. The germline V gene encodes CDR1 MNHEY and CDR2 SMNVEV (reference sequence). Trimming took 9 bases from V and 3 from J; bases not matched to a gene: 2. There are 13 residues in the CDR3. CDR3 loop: CASRDRGHYGYTF. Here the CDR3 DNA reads TGTGCCAGTCGGGACAGGGGGCACTATGGCTACACCTTC.

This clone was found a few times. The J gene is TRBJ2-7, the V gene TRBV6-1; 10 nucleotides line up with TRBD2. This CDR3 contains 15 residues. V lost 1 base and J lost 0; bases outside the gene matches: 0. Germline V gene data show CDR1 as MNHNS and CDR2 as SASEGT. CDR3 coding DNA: TGTGCCAGCAGTGAAGGACTAGCGGGCTCCTACGAGCAGTACTTC. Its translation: CASSEGLAGSYEQYF.

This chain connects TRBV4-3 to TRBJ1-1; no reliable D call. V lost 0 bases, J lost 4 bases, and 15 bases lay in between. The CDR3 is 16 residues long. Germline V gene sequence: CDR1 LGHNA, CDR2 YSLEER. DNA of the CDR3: TGCGCCAGCAGCCAAGATCCCCAAGGGAGAAGCACTGAAGCTTTCTTT. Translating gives CASSQDPQGRSTEAFF.

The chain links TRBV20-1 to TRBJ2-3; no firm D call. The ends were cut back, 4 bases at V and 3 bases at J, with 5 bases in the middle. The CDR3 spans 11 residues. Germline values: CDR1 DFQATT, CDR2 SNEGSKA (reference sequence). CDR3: CSATPTDTQYF. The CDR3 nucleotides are TGCAGTGCTACTCCGACAGATACGCAGTATTTT.

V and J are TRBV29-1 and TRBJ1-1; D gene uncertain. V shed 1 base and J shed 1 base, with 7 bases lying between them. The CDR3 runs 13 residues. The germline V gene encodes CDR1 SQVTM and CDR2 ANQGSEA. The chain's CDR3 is CSVEGRGNTEAFF. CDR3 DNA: TGCAGCGTTGAAGGACGGGGGAACACTGAAGCTTTCTTT.

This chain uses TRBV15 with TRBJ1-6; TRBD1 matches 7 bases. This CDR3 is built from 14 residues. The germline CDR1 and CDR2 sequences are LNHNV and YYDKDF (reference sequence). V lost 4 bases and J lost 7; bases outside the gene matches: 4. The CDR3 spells CATSTGGRNSPLHF. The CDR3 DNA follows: TGTGCCACCAGCACAGGGGGTAGGAATTCACCCCTCCACTTT.

CDR3 loop: CASRKLAGQETQYF. The CDR3 DNA reads TGTGCCAGCAGAAAACTAGCGGGCCAAGAGACCCAGTACTTC. The chain joins TRBV7-2 to TRBJ2-5, with 9 nucleotides matching TRBD2. There are 14 residues in the CDR3. Trimming cost V 6 bases and J 1 base; bases outside gene matches: 3. CDR1 and CDR2 (germline): SGHTA, FQGNSA.